These 26 T cell receptor beta chains came from one sample sequenced in a study of molecular identifiers for immune sequencing clone quantification. TCRdb reanalysed the PCR reads using MiXCR and keeps one entry per CDR3 protein. The table includes about 500,000 distinct CDR3 sequences, about 21% detected once. Specimen: naive CD8+ T cells from blood, with Jurkat cell RNA spiked in. As to subset: FACS-sorted CD8+CD4-CCR7+CD45RA+ naive T cells. The receptors were gathered from a human donor in good health. Some libraries in this study had Jurkat cell RNA spiked in.

This sequence joins TRBV6-5 and TRBJ2-2; 10 nucleotides align to TRBD2. Per the germline V gene, CDR1 is MNHEY and CDR2 is SVGAGI. V shed 0 bases and J 6 bases; nucleotides not matched to a gene: 19. The CDR3 length is 21 residues. The CDR3 DNA is TGTGCCAGCAGTTACTCGTCAGGGGCGCTGGAACTAGCGGGATTGTCCGGGGAGCTGTTTTTT. Amino acids: CASSYSSGALELAGLSGELFF.

This chain joins TRBV7-9 and TRBJ1-4, with a weak D call TRBD1 (6 bases). The CDR3 runs to 13 residues. The germline CDR1 and CDR2 sequences are SEHNR and FQNEAQ (reference sequence). Trimming took 7 bases from V and 7 from J, leaving 13 bases between them. The CDR3 is CASIFQGSEKLFF. CDR3 DNA: TGTGCCAGCATCTTCCAGGGGAGTGAAAAACTGTTTTTT. Drawing the rest from reference TRBV7-9 and TRBJ1-4, the complete variable domain is DTGVSQNPRHKITKRGQNVTFRCDPISEHNRLYWYRQTLGQGPEFLTYFQNEAQLEKSRLLSDRFSAERPKGSFSTLEIQRTEQGDSAMYLCASIFQGSEKLFFGSGTQLSVL.

CDR3 loop: CASSSGIAYGYTF. CDR3 DNA: TGTGCCAGCAGTTCAGGGATAGCCTATGGCTACACCTTC. J is TRBJ1-2 and V is TRBV27; D is possibly TRBD1 (5 bases). Germline V gives CDR1 MNHEY, CDR2 SMNVEV (reference sequence). The CDR3 spans 13 residues. V lost 4 bases and J lost 4, with 10 bases in between.

Worth noting for this clonotype: One base away lies a much larger clone, so this may be a sequencing read error. This chain uses TRBV6-5 with TRBJ2-3; the D call may be TRBD1 or TRBD2 (5 bases each). This CDR3 is 15 amino acids long. CDR1 MNHEY and CDR2 SVGAGI come from the germline V gene. CDR3 region: CASSYSNPSTGTQYF. The CDR3 DNA follows: TGTGCCAGCAGTTACTCGAACCCTAGCACAGGTACGCAGTATTTT.

This clonotype showed up many times. The chain couples TRBV28 to TRBJ2-7; no definite D call. Trimming took 6 bases from V and 0 from J, leaving 9 bases between them. This CDR3 contains 13 residues. CDR1 is MDHEN and CDR2 is SYDVKM in the germline V gene. As DNA, the CDR3 is TGTGCCAGCAGGCCTCTGAGCTCCTACGAGCAGTACTTC. This gives the protein CASRPLSSYEQYF.

Ten or more counts support this clonotype. The chain has TRBV6-2 or TRBV6-3 and TRBJ1-1; perhaps TRBD1 as D (5 bases). Germline CDR1 reads MNHEY; CDR2 reads SVGEGT. V was clipped by 2 bases and J by 4 bases, with 11 bases between them. CDR3 size: 14 residues. CDR3 residues: CASSYTGRGTEAFF. CDR3 coding DNA: TGTGCCAGCAGTTACACCGGGAGGGGCACTGAAGCTTTCTTT.

Comments on this clonotype: With a much larger clone just one base away, this may be a read error. This chain links TRBV5-1 with TRBJ2-7; TRBD1 agrees at 7 bases. Looked up from germline, CDR1 is SGHRS and CDR2 is YFSETQ. The CDR3 is 14 residues long. V gave up 0 bases and J gave up 3 bases; unmatched junction bases: 3. In nucleotides, the CDR3 is TGCGCCAGCAGCTTGGCGGGACAGATCTACGAGCAGTACTTC. It specifies CASSLAGQIYEQYF.

The chain joins TRBV20-1 to TRBJ1-5; 12 nucleotides match TRBD1. Trimming at V came to 6 bases and at J to 3 bases, leaving 6 bases not matched to a gene. Germline CDR1 is DFQATT and CDR2 is SNEGSKA (reference sequence). This CDR3 is built from 15 residues. For the CDR3, the DNA is TGCAGTGCAGGGGACAGGGGGCCGGTCAATCAGCCCCAGCATTTT. Residues: CSAGDRGPVNQPQHF.

As regards this clonotype: Just one base apart from a much larger clone, this may be a read error. This likely comes from a read error, as the CDR3 has no conserved phenylalanine or tryptophan at its end. The rearrangement joins TRBV2 to TRBJ2-6; D is possibly TRBD1 or TRBD2 (5 bases each). With 2 bases removed from V and 3 bases from J, the gap between germline ends came to 11 bases. From germline, CDR1 is SNHLY and CDR2 FYNNEI. The CDR3 extends over 16 amino acids. CDR3 sequence: CASSELGVLGANVLTL. CDR3 bases: TGTGCCAGCAGTGAATTGGGGGTTCTTGGGGCCAACGTCCTGACTCTC.

The V call is TRBV27, the J call TRBJ2-2, with 9 bases identical to TRBD2. CDR1 is MNHEY, CDR2 SMNVEV, per germline (reference sequence). Unmatched junction bases numbered 4, after V lost 5 bases and J lost 6 bases. CDR3 size: 14 residues. DNA of the CDR3: TGTGCCAGCAGTAGCGGGAGGTCAGCCGGGGAGCTGTTTTTT. Amino acid sequence: CASSSGRSAGELFF.

The chain is built from TRBV28 and TRBJ2-5; 15 bases are a match to TRBD2. CDR1 and CDR2 from the germline V gene are MDHEN and SYDVKM. The CDR3 loop spans 17 amino acids. V shed 4 bases, J shed 2 bases, and the junction held 5 bases outside the gene matches. This CDR3 is CASSYSGTSGRQETQYF. The CDR3 nucleotides are TGTGCCAGCAGTTACAGCGGGACTAGCGGGAGGCAAGAGACCCAGTACTTC.

This clonotype showed up just a few times. The chain joins TRBV19 to TRBJ2-7; the D gene is possibly TRBD2 (6 bases). V gave up 1 base and J gave up 5 bases, with 12 bases separating them. The CDR3 contains 14 residues. The germline V gene encodes CDR1 LNHDA and CDR2 SQIVND (reference sequence). CDR3 in amino acids: CASSIVGGVHEQYF. The CDR3 region has the DNA TGTGCCAGTAGTATAGTCGGGGGAGTCCACGAGCAGTACTTC.

At least ten counts were recorded for this clonotype. The chain carries TRBV4-1 and TRBJ2-2; D is perhaps TRBD2 (6 bases). The CDR3 is 14 amino acids. Germline values: CDR1 MGHRA, CDR2 YSYEKL. V dropped 6 bases and J dropped 4 bases, with 12 bases sitting between them. The CDR3 here is CASRTGRGTGELFF. CDR3 DNA: TGCGCCAGCAGGACCGGGCGGGGCACCGGGGAGCTGTTTTTT.

This chain joins TRBV20-1 and TRBJ2-3; D possibly corresponds to TRBD1 (6 bases). Germline CDR1 is DFQATT and CDR2 is SNEGSKA (reference sequence). There are 13 residues in the CDR3. Trimming left V 8 bases short and J 3 bases short, with 15 bases between. Written as DNA, the CDR3 is TGCAGTCTCCCAGGGGTGGTGACAGATACGCAGTATTTT. Protein sequence: CSLPGVVTDTQYF.

This clonotype was seen more than once but under ten times. V is TRBV28 and J is TRBJ1-3; D ambiguous. The CDR3 has 15 amino acids. From germline, CDR1 is MDHEN and CDR2 SYDVKM. The ends were cut back, 3 bases at V and 0 bases at J, with 9 bases in the middle. The CDR3, as DNA: TGTGCCAGCAGTTTTTGGGCAGACTCTGGAAACACCATATATTTT. It codes for CASSFWADSGNTIYF.

In this sample, this clonotype turned up a few times. The chain has TRBV12-3 or TRBV12-4 and TRBJ2-3, with 12 nucleotides matching TRBD2. This CDR3 spans 18 amino acids. The ends lost 2 bases at V and 3 bases at J; junction bases unmatched: 9. The CDR3 nucleotides read TGTGCCAGCAGTTTAACGACTAGCGGGGGAACAGGGACAGATACGCAGTATTTT. This sequence encodes CASSLTTSGGTGTDTQYF.

This clonotype was observed at least ten times. V and J are TRBV20-1 and TRBJ2-7; 9 bases match TRBD1. This CDR3 has 14 residues. In germline, CDR1 is DFQATT, CDR2 SNEGSKA (reference sequence). The trim removed 1 base at V and 5 bases at J, leaving 6 bases unmatched. The CDR3 loop reads CSARGGQGENEQYF. The CDR3 DNA follows: TGCAGTGCTAGAGGGGGACAGGGTGAGAACGAGCAGTACTTC.

This clonotype was found many times. The V gene is TRBV4-1, the J gene TRBJ2-3; the D gene is possibly TRBD1 (6 bases). Germline V gene data show CDR1 as MGHRA and CDR2 as YSYEKL. The length of the CDR3 is 16 residues. Trimming cost V 2 bases and J 4 bases, with 16 bases left between them. The CDR3 sequence: CASSQPSQGFADTQYF. The CDR3 region has the DNA TGCGCCAGCAGCCAACCCTCGCAGGGGTTCGCAGATACGCAGTATTTT.

This clonotype was seen a handful of times. This chain uses TRBV15 with TRBJ2-3, with 13 bases identical to TRBD2. The CDR3 extends over 18 amino acids. With 5 bases clipped from V and 0 bases from J, the junction kept 8 bases outside the gene matches. CDR1 and CDR2 from the germline V gene are LNHNV and YYDKDF (reference sequence). CDR3 sequence (DNA): TGTGCCACCAGCCGGGGACTAGCGGGACGGGGGAGCACAGATACGCAGTATTTT. This codes for CATSRGLAGRGSTDTQYF.

Ten or more counts support this clonotype. This chain uses TRBV28 with TRBJ2-7; either TRBD1 or TRBD2 may fit D (5 bases each). Trimming took off 5 bases at V and 6 bases at J, with 26 bases between the two ends. CDR1 MDHEN and CDR2 SYDVKM come from the germline V gene. The length of the CDR3 is 17 residues. CDR3 DNA: TGTGCCAGCAGTCCACCCTGGGGGTCAGGTTACAACTCCGAGCAGTACTTC. This sequence encodes CASSPPWGSGYNSEQYF.

This clonotype was counted only a few times. This CDR3 is CASNRQGLAQETQYF. The CDR3 region has the DNA TGTGCCAGCAACCGCCAAGGACTAGCCCAGGAGACCCAGTACTTC. V and J are TRBV9 and TRBJ2-5; TRBD2 agrees at 8 bases. CDR3 length equals 15 residues. CDR1 and CDR2 from the germline V gene are SGDLS and YYNGEE. Trimming took 6 bases from V and 5 from J; bases not matched to a gene: 12. Full variable domain (missing parts from reference TRBV9 and TRBJ2-5): DSGVTQTPKHLITATGQRVTLRCSPRSGDLSVYWYQQSLDQGLQFLIQYYNGEERAKGNILERFSAQQFPDLHSELNLSSLELGDSALYFCASNRQGLAQETQYFGPGTRLLVL.

Turning to this clonotype: No conserved phenylalanine or tryptophan ends this CDR3, so it is likely a read error. The chain carries TRBV7-2 and TRBJ2-2; D call uncertain. Germline CDR1 reads SGHTA; CDR2 reads FQGNSA. The CDR3 extends over 13 amino acids. Trimming took 1 base from V and 6 from J, leaving 6 bases between them. The chain's CDR3 is CASSLDPSGELFS. Here the CDR3 DNA reads TGTGCCAGCAGCTTAGATCCGTCCGGGGAGCTGTTTTCT.

To note about this clonotype: This may come from a read error, since a much larger clone is one base off. The chain is built from TRBV13 and TRBJ1-1; D is ambiguous. The CDR3 loop spans 12 amino acids. The germline V gene has CDR1 PRHDT and CDR2 FYEKMQ (reference sequence). Between the trimmed V and J ends, which lost 1 base and 11 bases, there was a span of 11 bases. CDR3 sequence (DNA): TGTGCCAGCAGCTTAGCTTCTTCTGTGGCTTTCTTT. The encoded protein is CASSLASSVAFF.

There are many counts of this clonotype. The chain recombines TRBV19 with TRBJ2-3; TRBD2 matches at 11 bases. The germline V gene has CDR1 LNHDA and CDR2 SQIVND (reference sequence). The CDR3 consists of 16 residues. Trimming removed 3 bases from V and 6 bases from J; junction bases left unmatched: 8. CDR3 in DNA: TGTGCCAGTAGTATCCTTAGCGGGGGGGAATCGGATACGCAGTATTTT. Translated: CASSILSGGESDTQYF.

The rearrangement uses TRBV9 and TRBJ1-2; D call uncertain. CDR1 and CDR2 (germline): SGDLS, YYNGEE. Trimming stripped 0 bases from V and 2 bases from J, with 11 bases between. This CDR3 is built from 15 residues. In DNA, the CDR3 is TGTGCCAGCAGCGTAGGTTCGTCAAGGAACTATGGCTACACCTTC. Residues: CASSVGSSRNYGYTF.

This clonotype was seen ten or more times. In DNA form, the CDR3 reads TGTGCCAGCAGCTCGAGCGGGGACACAGATACGCAGTATTTT. Encoded protein: CASSSSGDTDTQYF. The rearrangement uses TRBV7-9 and TRBJ2-3; 7 bases fit TRBD2. V lost 4 bases, J lost 2 bases, and 3 bases stayed unmatched. The germline V gene has CDR1 SEHNR and CDR2 FQNEAQ (reference sequence). There are 14 residues in the CDR3.